Listed below are T cell receptor beta chains from one sample, sequenced in a study of control samples from healthy donors and cancer patients. This table comes from immunoSEQ multiplex PCR, and its TCRdb copy is limited to in-frame clones, with some not included. This sample carries some 80,000 clones, over 85% of them seen once, and the ten largest clones take about 1.9%. Sequenced material: PBMCs. These receptors came from a woman aged 60-70 years with head and neck cancer. Both conserved end residues are part of each CDR3. D genes are given only for firm matches. Clone sizes are given selectively: once, few, many, or a class where the clone is expanded.

NA | 14 | TRBJ2-3 | TRBV5-4 | NA | CASSLGPQGDTQYF | TGTGCCAGCAGCTTGGGACCCCAGGGGGATACGCAGTATTTT
TRBD2 | 17 | TRBJ2-3 | TRBV19 | NA | CASSRYGLAGSADTQYF | TGTGCCAGTAGTAGATACGGACTAGCGGGATCGGCAGATACGCAGTATTTT
NA | 14 | TRBJ1-2 | TRBV28 | NA | CASSPGTGVYGYTF | TGTGCCAGCAGTCCCGGGACCGGAGTCTATGGCTACACCTTC
NA | 16 | TRBJ2-7 | TRBV3-1/TRBV3-2 | NA | CASSPFGAPPRNEQYF | TGTGCCAGCAGCCCCTTTGGGGCCCCCCCTAGGAACGAGCAGTACTTC
NA | 14 | TRBJ2-2 | TRBV11-2 | once | CASSLRGRNGELFF | TGTGCCAGCAGCTTAAGGGGGAGAAACGGGGAGCTGTTTTTT
TRBD2 | 16 | TRBJ2-3 | TRBV29-1 | NA | CSARGTSGSISDTQYF | TGCAGCGCCCGTGGGACTAGCGGGAGTATTTCAGATACGCAGTATTTT
TRBD1 | 13 | TRBJ2-3 | TRBV11-2 | NA | CASSPDRADTQYF | TGTGCCAGCAGCCCCGACAGGGCAGATACGCAGTATTTT
NA | 15 | TRBJ2-1 | TRBV18 | NA | CASSPPRGKDNEQFF | TGTGCCAGCTCACCACCCCGCGGAAAAGACAATGAGCAGTTCTTC
NA | 14 | TRBJ2-3 | TRBV5-1 | NA | CASSLSPGTDTQYF | TGCGCCAGCAGCTTGAGCCCGGGCACAGATACGCAGTATTTT
NA | 16 | TRBJ2-2 | TRBV7-6 | NA | CASSLGAGRNTGELFF | TGTGCCAGCAGCTTGGGGGCCGGGAGAAACACCGGGGAGCTGTTTTTT
TRBD2 | 14 | TRBJ2-1 | TRBV6-4 | NA | CASSTSGIYNEQFF | TGTGCCAGCAGTACTAGCGGGATATACAATGAGCAGTTCTTC
NA | 13 | TRBJ2-7 | TRBV3-1/TRBV3-2 | NA | CASSQDPSGEQYF | TGTGCCAGCAGCCAAGATCCCAGCGGCGAGCAGTACTTC
TRBD2 | 18 | TRBJ2-1 | TRBV2 | NA | CASSQLPTGTSISSEQFF | TGTGCCAGCAGCCAACTTCCCACCGGGACTAGCATATCTAGTGAGCAGTTCTTC
NA | 17 | TRBJ2-6 | TRBV2 | NA | CASRAGPRGSGANVLTF | TGTGCCAGCAGGGCAGGCCCCAGGGGAAGCGGGGCCAACGTCCTGACTTTC
TRBD2 | 15 | TRBJ2-7 | TRBV28 | NA | CASSYRGLAGYEQYF | TGTGCCAGCAGCTACAGGGGTCTAGCGGGATACGAGCAGTACTTC
NA | 13 | TRBJ2-5 | TRBV11-2 | NA | CASSLGRVETQYF | TGTGCCAGCAGCTTAGGCAGGGTGGAGACCCAGTACTTC
TRBD2 | 17 | TRBJ2-2 | TRBV2 | few | CASRPGTSGRSAGELFF | TGTGCCAGCAGACCTGGGACTAGCGGGAGGTCCGCCGGGGAGCTGTTTTTT
NA | 12 | TRBJ1-6 | TRBV19 | NA | CASKDRNSPLHF | TGTGCCAGTAAGGATCGGAATTCACCCCTCCACTTT
NA | 13 | TRBJ2-7 | TRBV14 | NA | CASSHTGGSEQYF | TGTGCCAGCAGCCATACCGGGGGTTCCGAGCAGTACTTC
NA | 17 | TRBJ1-1 | TRBV6-1 | once | CASSEALGAPLNTEAFF | TGTGCCAGCAGTGAAGCGCTTGGGGCCCCGCTCAACACTGAAGCTTTCTTT
NA | 14 | TRBJ2-1 | TRBV3-1/TRBV3-2 | few | CASSPQYSYNEQFF | TGTGCCAGCAGCCCCCAGTACTCCTACAATGAGCAGTTCTTC
TRBD2 | 16 | TRBJ2-7 | TRBV28 | NA | CASSSTSSGISYEQYF | TGTGCCAGCAGTTCAACCTCTAGCGGGATTTCCTACGAGCAGTACTTC
TRBD2 | 13 | TRBJ2-5 | TRBV6-6 | NA | CASSYAGGETQYF | TGTGCCAGCAGTTACGCGGGAGGAGAGACCCAGTACTTC
NA | 14 | TRBJ2-5 | TRBV18 | NA | CASSPSTSQETQYF | TGTGCCAGCTCACCATCGACCAGCCAAGAGACCCAGTACTTC
TRBD2 | 16 | TRBJ2-3 | TRBV5-4 | NA | CASSLGLAISTDTQYF | TGTGCCAGCAGCTTAGGACTAGCGATTAGCACAGATACGCAGTATTTT
NA | 15 | TRBJ2-7 | TRBV9 | NA | CASSVAGDPTYEQYF | TGTGCCAGCAGCGTAGCAGGGGACCCAACATACGAGCAGTACTTC
NA | 16 | TRBJ2-3 | TRBV7-2 | few | CASSLSGGLGTDTQYF | TGTGCCAGCAGCTTAAGCGGCGGTTTGGGCACAGATACGCAGTATTTT
NA | 15 | TRBJ2-1 | TRBV2 | NA | CASSEQTSNLSEQFF | TGTGCCAGCAGCGAACAGACTAGTAATCTTAGTGAGCAGTTCTTC
TRBD1 | 15 | TRBJ1-1 | TRBV4-1 | NA | CASSPTGALETEAFF | TGCGCCAGCAGCCCCACAGGGGCGCTTGAGACTGAAGCTTTCTTT
NA | 12 | TRBJ2-5 | TRBV11-2 | NA | CASSLVGETQYF | TGTGCCAGCAGCTTAGTAGGAGAGACCCAGTACTTC
NA | 17 | TRBJ2-1 | TRBV5-6 | NA | CASSLVLIESSYNEQFF | TGTGCCAGCAGCTTGGTGTTAATCGAGAGCTCCTACAATGAGCAGTTCTTC
TRBD1 | 13 | TRBJ2-5 | TRBV6-1 | NA | CASRGDRQETQYF | TGTGCCAGCAGGGGGGACAGGCAAGAGACCCAGTACTTC
TRBD1 | 14 | TRBJ2-2 | TRBV11-1 | NA | CASRPTGGTGELFF | TGTGCCAGCAGACCGACAGGGGGTACCGGGGAGCTGTTTTTT